One sample yielded the 24 T cell receptor beta chains listed below, sequenced in a study of T cell responses to AZD1222 COVID-19 vaccine. This table comes from immunoSEQ multiplex PCR, and its TCRdb copy is limited to in-frame clones, with some not included. The sample includes approximately 160,000 clones, around 94% of them seen just once. The specimen was peripheral blood, collected 28 days after the second AZD1222 dose. These receptors all come from an adult who received the AZD1222 COVID-19 vaccine.

The table lists this clone with a few counts. The chain is built from TRBV19 and TRBJ2-1; no firm D call. The V end was cut by 0 bases, the J end by 5 bases, with 14 bases between. This CDR3 has 16 residues. Per the germline V gene, CDR1 is LNHDA and CDR2 is SQIVND (reference sequence). The CDR3 sequence: CASSIDTPPLDNEQFF. CDR3 sequence (DNA): TGTGCCAGTAGTATAGATACCCCTCCACTTGACAATGAGCAGTTCTTC. The whole variable domain, remainder taken from reference TRBV19 and TRBJ2-1, is DGGITQSPKYLFRKEGQNVTLSCEQNLNHDAMYWYRQDPGQGLRLIYYSQIVNDFQKGDIAEGYSVSREKKESFPLTVTSAQKNPTAFYLCASSIDTPPLDNEQFFGPGTRLTVL.

The V and J genes are TRBV30 and TRBJ1-5, with TRBD1 identical over 7 bases. The V and J ends lost 1 base and 6 bases, in that order; junction bases with no gene match: 9. CDR1 is GTSNPN, CDR2 SVGIG, per germline (reference sequence). The CDR3 has 15 amino acids. Written as DNA, the CDR3 is TGTGCCTGGAGTGGGGGGGACAGTCGTGGTCAGCCCCAGCATTTT. It translates to CAWSGGDSRGQPQHF.

The CDR3 coding sequence is TGTGCCAGCAGCCGGGACTTGAACACTGAAGCTTTCTTT. It translates to CASSRDLNTEAFF. This chain links TRBV28 with TRBJ1-1, with D perhaps TRBD1 (5 bases). The CDR3 loop spans 13 amino acids. The germline V and J ends were trimmed by 6 bases and 0 bases, with 8 bases remaining between them. CDR1 MDHEN and CDR2 SYDVKM come from the germline V gene.

The chain is built from TRBV7-2 and TRBJ1-5; tentatively, D is TRBD1 (6 bases). Germline CDR1 and CDR2: SGHTA and FQGNSA. This CDR3 has 15 residues. V lost 3 bases and J 1 base, leaving 10 bases between the germline ends. The CDR3 DNA sequence: TGTGCCAGCAGCTTCAAGGGGGGGAGCAATCAGCCCCAGCATTTT. Translated, it gives CASSFKGGSNQPQHF.

The genes are TRBV19 and TRBJ1-1, with D hard to call. This CDR3 comprises 16 residues. CDR1 LNHDA and CDR2 SQIVND come from the germline V gene (reference sequence). V dropped 7 bases and J dropped 4 bases, with 22 bases sitting between them. The DNA for the CDR3 is TGTGCCAGTACCAATACGGGTCGGGGAGGGAGCACTGAAGCTTTCTTT. Protein product: CASTNTGRGGSTEAFF.

The genes are TRBV2 and TRBJ2-1; 11 bases align to TRBD2. Losses at the gene ends were 4 bases for V and 14 bases for J; bases not matched to a gene: 10. The CDR3 spans 14 residues. CDR1 is SNHLY, CDR2 FYNNEI, per germline. The CDR3 sequence is CASSGVAGGPMEFF. The CDR3 DNA reads TGTGCCAGCAGTGGGGTAGCGGGAGGGCCTATGGAGTTCTTC.

The chain employs TRBV28 and TRBJ1-1; no clear D. Trimming stripped 5 bases from V and 4 bases from J, with 14 bases between. CDR1 and CDR2 from the germline V gene are MDHEN and SYDVKM. The CDR3 totals 14 residues. CDR3 in DNA: TGTGCCAGCAGTGTCGGCGGCGTAGGCACTGAAGCTTTCTTT. It codes for CASSVGGVGTEAFF.

The genes are TRBV6-5 and TRBJ1-6, with D maybe TRBD1 (5 bases). Germline V gene lookup returns CDR1 MNHEY and CDR2 SVGAGI. The CDR3 sequence is 14 residues long. V was pared by 11 bases and J by 7 bases, with 18 bases between. As DNA, the CDR3 is TGTGCCTCGGGGGGAGGCCGGATAAATTCACCCCTCCACTTT. It codes for CASGGGRINSPLHF.

This sequence joins TRBV30 and TRBJ1-5; no reliable D call. V was shortened by 0 bases and J by 6 bases, with 12 bases between the two germline ends. In germline, CDR1 is GTSNPN, CDR2 SVGIG (reference sequence). The CDR3 runs to 14 residues. The CDR3 DNA is TGTGCCTGGAGTGTGATCGATGGACGTCAGCCCCAGCATTTT. This translates into CAWSVIDGRQPQHF.

The gene calls are TRBV19 and TRBJ1-1; D remains unclear. From germline, CDR1 is LNHDA and CDR2 SQIVND (reference sequence). V was cut by 3 bases and J by 4 bases, with 15 bases left in between. The CDR3 extends over 15 amino acids. In nucleotides, the CDR3 is TGTGCCAGTAGTATCCCGACCCGATCTCCCACTGAAGCTTTCTTT. Protein: CASSIPTRSPTEAFF. The variable domain in full, completed from reference TRBV19 and TRBJ1-1, reads DGGITQSPKYLFRKEGQNVTLSCEQNLNHDAMYWYRQDPGQGLRLIYYSQIVNDFQKGDIAEGYSVSREKKESFPLTVTSAQKNPTAFYLCASSIPTRSPTEAFFGQGTRLTVV.

The chain couples TRBV28 to TRBJ2-1; 11 bases are shared with TRBD2. Trimming took 5 bases from V and 7 from J; bases not matched to a gene: 7. Germline CDR1 reads MDHEN; CDR2 reads SYDVKM. The CDR3 runs to 15 residues. In DNA form, the CDR3 reads TGTGCCAGCAGTACAACCGGGACTAGCGGAAATGAGCAGTTCTTC. Its translation: CASSTTGTSGNEQFF.

This clone was found once. The chain has TRBV14 and TRBJ1-1; D remains unclear. Looked up from germline, CDR1 is SGHDN and CDR2 is FVKESK. Trimming removed 3 bases at V and 10 bases at J, with 12 bases between. The CDR3 runs to 12 residues. As DNA, the CDR3 is TGTGCCAGCAGCCATGGAATGGTGGGAGCTTTCTTT. Translated, it gives CASSHGMVGAFF.

The V call is TRBV19, the J call TRBJ2-7, with D tentatively TRBD1 or TRBD2 (5 bases each). The CDR3 has 15 amino acids. With 3 bases removed from V and 3 bases from J, the gap between germline ends came to 15 bases. CDR1 LNHDA and CDR2 SQIVND come from the germline V gene (reference sequence). The CDR3 DNA reads TGTGCCAGTAGTATTGGGGGAGTCCTTGACTACGAGCAGTACTTC. Amino acids: CASSIGGVLDYEQYF.

The chain joins TRBV6-1 to TRBJ2-7; D is perhaps TRBD1 (6 bases). The CDR3 is made up of 15 amino acids. Germline V gene data show CDR1 as MNHNS and CDR2 as SASEGT. V lost 1 base and J 5 bases, leaving 15 bases between the germline ends. The CDR3 DNA reads as TGTGCCAGCAGTGAAGATGTCACAGGGTCTGACGAGCAGTACTTC. Protein product: CASSEDVTGSDEQYF.

V and J are TRBV7-2 and TRBJ2-7; 7 bases agree with TRBD2. Germline V gene lookup returns CDR1 SGHTA and CDR2 FQGNSA. V lost 5 bases to trimming and J lost 6 bases; unmatched junction nucleotides: 22. The CDR3 is made up of 18 amino acids. In DNA, the CDR3 is TGTGCCAGCAGCCACCCCATTCCTGTTTCGCGGGAGTGGGGCGAGCAGTACTTC. This codes for CASSHPIPVSREWGEQYF.

The gene calls are TRBV12-3 or TRBV12-4 and TRBJ1-1; D is unclear. Trimming shortened V by 2 bases and J by 8 bases, and 6 bases separated the two germline ends. This CDR3 is built from 11 residues. The DNA of the CDR3 is TGTGCCAGCAGTTTAACGCGGGAAGCTTTCTTT. It is translated as CASSLTREAFF.

The V gene is TRBV27, the J gene TRBJ2-5, with 8 bases fitting TRBD1. V shed 6 bases and J 4 bases; nucleotides not matched to a gene: 7. Germline loops: CDR1 MNHEY, CDR2 SMNVEV (reference sequence). The CDR3 has 14 residues. CDR3 in amino acids: CASSRQGKGETQYF. The CDR3 region has the DNA TGTGCCAGCAGCCGACAGGGGAAGGGAGAGACCCAGTACTTC.

The V and J genes are TRBV5-6 and TRBJ2-7; 10 bases are a match to TRBD1. The trim removed 6 bases at V and 5 bases at J, leaving 11 bases unmatched. Germline V gene lookup returns CDR1 SGHDT and CDR2 YYEEEE. The CDR3 runs 15 residues. The CDR3 DNA is TGTGCCAGCATCGGACGGGGACAGGGGTTGCACGAGCAGTACTTC. As protein: CASIGRGQGLHEQYF.

The V gene is TRBV30, the J gene TRBJ2-3; D call uncertain. CDR1 GTSNPN and CDR2 SVGIG come from the germline V gene (reference sequence). This CDR3 has 12 amino acids. V lost 0 bases to trimming and J lost 1 base, with 2 bases between them. The CDR3 DNA is TGTGCCTGGAGTGTGGGCACAGATACGCAGTATTTT. It is translated as CAWSVGTDTQYF.

This chain connects TRBV27 to TRBJ2-7; possibly TRBD2 for D (7 bases). Germline CDR1 is MNHEY and CDR2 is SMNVEV (reference sequence). The CDR3 is 19 residues long. V shed 0 bases and J shed 0 bases, with 21 bases lying between them. CDR3 coding DNA: TGTGCCAGCAGTTTATCCAGGGGACTAAATTTCCTGAGCTCCTACGAGCAGTACTTC. Protein sequence: CASSLSRGLNFLSSYEQYF.

The V call is TRBV2, the J call TRBJ2-2; D call uncertain. Trimming left V 3 bases short and J 6 bases short, with 5 bases between. Germline-derived CDR1 and CDR2 are SNHLY and FYNNEI. The length of the CDR3 is 12 residues. The CDR3 loop is CASSEGSGELFF. In DNA form, the CDR3 reads TGTGCCAGCAGTGAGGGGTCCGGGGAGCTGTTTTTT. Combining the CDR3 with reference TRBV2 and TRBJ2-2 gives the whole variable domain EPEVTQTPSHQVTQMGQEVILRCVPISNHLYFYWYRQILGQKVEFLVSFYNNEISEKSEIFDDQFSVERPDGSNFTLKIRSTKLEDSAMYFCASSEGSGELFFGEGSRLTVL.

The V gene is TRBV5-1, the J gene TRBJ2-2; 11 bases match TRBD2. This CDR3 spans 16 amino acids. CDR1 and CDR2 from the germline V gene are SGHRS and YFSETQ. The ends lost 4 bases at V and 5 bases at J; junction bases unmatched: 7. The CDR3 DNA reads TGCGCCAGCAGCCGTACTAGCGGGAGTAGGACCGGGGAGCTGTTTTTT. Translated: CASSRTSGSRTGELFF.

Of note for this clone: The same CDR3 can be traced to other DNA sequences in this sample. The CDR3 region is CASSEGTVNEKLFF. The CDR3 bases are TGTGCCAGCAGTGAGGGGACAGTCAATGAAAAACTGTTTTTT. The gene calls are TRBV2 and TRBJ1-4; 7 bases agree with TRBD1. Trimming at V came to 3 bases and at J to 5 bases, leaving 3 bases not matched to a gene. The CDR3 totals 14 residues. Germline loops: CDR1 SNHLY, CDR2 FYNNEI.

V gene TRBV28 combines with J gene TRBJ2-5; a possible D gene is TRBD2 (6 bases). In germline, CDR1 is MDHEN, CDR2 SYDVKM. The CDR3 has 15 amino acids. V was cut by 2 bases and J by 1 base, with 11 bases left in between. This CDR3 is CASSLTGDSQETQYF. The CDR3 coding sequence is TGTGCCAGCAGTTTAACCGGGGACTCCCAAGAGACCCAGTACTTC. The entire variable domain, with the rest obtained from reference TRBV28 and TRBJ2-5, is as follows: DVKVTQSSRYLVKRTGEKVFLECVQDMDHENMFWYRQDPGLGLRLIYFSYDVKMKEKGDIPEGYSVSREKKERFSLILESASTNQTSMYLCASSLTGDSQETQYFGPGTRLLVL.